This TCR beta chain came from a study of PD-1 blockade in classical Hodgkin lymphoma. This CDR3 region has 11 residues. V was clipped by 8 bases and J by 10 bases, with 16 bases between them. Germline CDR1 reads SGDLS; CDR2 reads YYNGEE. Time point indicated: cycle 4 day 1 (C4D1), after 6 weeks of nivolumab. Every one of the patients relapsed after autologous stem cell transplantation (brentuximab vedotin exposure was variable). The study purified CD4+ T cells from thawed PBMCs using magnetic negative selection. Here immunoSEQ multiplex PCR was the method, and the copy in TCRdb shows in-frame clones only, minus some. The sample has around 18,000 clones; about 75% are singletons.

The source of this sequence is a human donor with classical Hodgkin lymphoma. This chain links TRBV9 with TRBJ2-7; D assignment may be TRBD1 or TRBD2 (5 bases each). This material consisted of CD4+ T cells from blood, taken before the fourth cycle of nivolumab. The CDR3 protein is CARGSRGGQYF. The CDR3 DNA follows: TGTGCCAGAGGGTCTCGGGGCGGACAGTACTTC.